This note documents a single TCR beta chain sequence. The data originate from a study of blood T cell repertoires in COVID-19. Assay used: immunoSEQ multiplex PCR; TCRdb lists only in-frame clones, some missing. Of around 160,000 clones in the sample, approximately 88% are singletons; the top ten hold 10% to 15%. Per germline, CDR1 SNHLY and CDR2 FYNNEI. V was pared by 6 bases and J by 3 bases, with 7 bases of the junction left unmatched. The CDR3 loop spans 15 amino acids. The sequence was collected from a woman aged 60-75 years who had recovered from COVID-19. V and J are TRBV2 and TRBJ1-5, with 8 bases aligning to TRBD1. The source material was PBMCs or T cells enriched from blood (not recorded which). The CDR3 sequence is CASRRRTGNNQPQHF. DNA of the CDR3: TGTGCCAGCAGGAGACGGACAGGGAACAATCAGCCCCAGCATTTT.